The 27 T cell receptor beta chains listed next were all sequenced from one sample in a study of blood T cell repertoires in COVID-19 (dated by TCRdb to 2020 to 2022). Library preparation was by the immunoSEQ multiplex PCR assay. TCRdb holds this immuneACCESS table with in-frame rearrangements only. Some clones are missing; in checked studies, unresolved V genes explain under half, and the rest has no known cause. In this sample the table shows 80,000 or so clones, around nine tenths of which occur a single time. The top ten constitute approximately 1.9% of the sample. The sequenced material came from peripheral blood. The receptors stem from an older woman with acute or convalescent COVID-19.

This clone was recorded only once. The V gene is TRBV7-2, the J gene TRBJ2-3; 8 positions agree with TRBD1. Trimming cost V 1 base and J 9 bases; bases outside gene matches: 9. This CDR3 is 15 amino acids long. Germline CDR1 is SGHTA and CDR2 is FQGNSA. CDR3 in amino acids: CASSLDRGTLKTQYF. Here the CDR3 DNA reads TGTGCCAGCAGCTTAGACAGGGGGACCCTCAAGACGCAGTATTTT.

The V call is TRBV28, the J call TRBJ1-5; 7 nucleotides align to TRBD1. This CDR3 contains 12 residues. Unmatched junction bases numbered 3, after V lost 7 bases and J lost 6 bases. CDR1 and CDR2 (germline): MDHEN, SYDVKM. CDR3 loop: CASTRQGQPQHF. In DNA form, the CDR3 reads TGTGCCAGCACTCGACAGGGTCAGCCCCAGCATTTT.

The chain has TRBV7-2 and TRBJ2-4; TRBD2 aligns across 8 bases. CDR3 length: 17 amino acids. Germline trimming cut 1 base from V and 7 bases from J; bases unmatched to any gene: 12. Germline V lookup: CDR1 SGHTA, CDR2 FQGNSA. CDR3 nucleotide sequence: TGTGCCAGCAGCTTAGTCACCGCGGTTGCGGGGGGCAACATTCAGTACTTC. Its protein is CASSLVTAVAGGNIQYF.

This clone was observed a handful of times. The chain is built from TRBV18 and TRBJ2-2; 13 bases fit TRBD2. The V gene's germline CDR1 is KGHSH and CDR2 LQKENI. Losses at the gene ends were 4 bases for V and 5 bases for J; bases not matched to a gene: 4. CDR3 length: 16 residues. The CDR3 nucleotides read TGTGCCAGCTCACGGACTAGCGGGGGCCGGACCGGGGAGCTGTTTTTT. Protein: CASSRTSGGRTGELFF.

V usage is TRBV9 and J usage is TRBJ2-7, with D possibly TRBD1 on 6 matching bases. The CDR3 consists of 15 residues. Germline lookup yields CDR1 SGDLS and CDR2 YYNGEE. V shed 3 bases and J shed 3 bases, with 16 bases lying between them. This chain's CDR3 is CASSEGVSYNYEQYF. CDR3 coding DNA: TGTGCCAGCAGCGAGGGGGTCTCTTATAACTACGAGCAGTACTTC.

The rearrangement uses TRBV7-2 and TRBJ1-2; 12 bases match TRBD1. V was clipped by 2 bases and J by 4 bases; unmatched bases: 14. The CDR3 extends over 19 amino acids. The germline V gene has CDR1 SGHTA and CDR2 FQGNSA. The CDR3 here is CASSLLVSGTGGAGYGYTF. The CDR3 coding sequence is TGTGCCAGCAGCTTACTTGTATCCGGGACAGGGGGCGCCGGCTATGGCTACACCTTC. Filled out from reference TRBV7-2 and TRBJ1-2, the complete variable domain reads GAGVSQSPSNKVTEKGKDVELRCDPISGHTALYWYRQSLGQGLEFLIYFQGNSAPDKSGLPSDRFSAERTGGSVSTLTIQRTQQEDSAVYLCASSLLVSGTGGAGYGYTFGSGTRLTVV.

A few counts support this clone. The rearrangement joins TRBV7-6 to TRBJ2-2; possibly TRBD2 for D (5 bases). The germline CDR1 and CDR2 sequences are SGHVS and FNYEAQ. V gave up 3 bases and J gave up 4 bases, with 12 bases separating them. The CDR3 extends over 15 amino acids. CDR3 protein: CASSLASRGTGELFF. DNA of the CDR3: TGTGCCAGCAGCTTGGCTAGCCGAGGCACCGGGGAGCTGTTTTTT.

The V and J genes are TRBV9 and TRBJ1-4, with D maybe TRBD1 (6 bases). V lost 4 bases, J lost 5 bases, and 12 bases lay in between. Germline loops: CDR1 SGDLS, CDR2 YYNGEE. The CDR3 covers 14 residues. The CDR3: CASSTSGQNEKLFF. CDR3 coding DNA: TGTGCCAGCAGCACGTCTGGACAGAATGAAAAACTGTTTTTT.

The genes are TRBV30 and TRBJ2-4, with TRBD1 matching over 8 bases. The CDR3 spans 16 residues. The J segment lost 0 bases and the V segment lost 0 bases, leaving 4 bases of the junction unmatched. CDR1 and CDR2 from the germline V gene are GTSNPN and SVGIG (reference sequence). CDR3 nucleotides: TGTGCCTGGAGTGTATCAGGGGGCACAGCCAAAAACATTCAGTACTTC. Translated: CAWSVSGGTAKNIQYF. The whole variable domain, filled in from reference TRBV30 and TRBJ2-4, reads SQTIHQWPATLVQPVGSPLSLECTVEGTSNPNLYWYRQAAGRGLQLLFYSVGIGQISSEVPQNLSASRPQDRQFILSSKKLLLSDSGFYLCAWSVSGGTAKNIQYFGAGTRLSVL.

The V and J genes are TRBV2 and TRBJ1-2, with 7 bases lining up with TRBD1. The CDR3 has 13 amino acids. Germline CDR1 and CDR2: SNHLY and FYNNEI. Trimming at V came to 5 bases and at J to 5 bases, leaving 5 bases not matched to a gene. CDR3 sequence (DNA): TGTGCCAGCAGTCTCGACAGGGAGTATGGCTACACCTTC. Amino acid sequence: CASSLDREYGYTF.

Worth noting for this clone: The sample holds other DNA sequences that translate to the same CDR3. CDR3: CASSYSTGTEAFF. The CDR3 nucleotides read TGTGCCAGCAGTTACTCGACGGGCACTGAAGCTTTCTTT. The chain joins TRBV6-2 or TRBV6-3 to TRBJ1-1; D unclear. The CDR3 runs to 13 residues. V was pared by 0 bases and J by 4 bases, with 6 bases between. Germline CDR1 is MNHEY and CDR2 is SVGEGT.

The CDR3 sequence is CASSFGRGAYEQYF. As DNA, the CDR3 is TGTGCCAGCAGCTTTGGTCGGGGGGCCTACGAGCAGTACTTC. The rearrangement uses TRBV7-2 and TRBJ2-7; 7 bases match TRBD2. J gave up 2 bases and V 3 bases, and 4 bases lay outside the gene matches. The CDR3 is made up of 14 amino acids. Per the germline V gene, CDR1 is SGHTA and CDR2 is FQGNSA.

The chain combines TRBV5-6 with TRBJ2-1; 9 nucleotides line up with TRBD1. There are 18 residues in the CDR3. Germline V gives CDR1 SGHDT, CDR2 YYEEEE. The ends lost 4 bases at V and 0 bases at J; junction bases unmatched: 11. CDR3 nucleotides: TGTGCCAGCAGCCCAACTTACAGGGGGCCAAGCTCCTACAATGAGCAGTTCTTC. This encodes CASSPTYRGPSSYNEQFF. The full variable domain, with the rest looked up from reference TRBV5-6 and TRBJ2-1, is DAGVTQSPTHLIKTRGQQVTLRCSPKSGHDTVSWYQQALGQGPQFIFQYYEEEERQRGNFPDRFSGHQFPNYSSELNVNALLLGDSALYLCASSPTYRGPSSYNEQFFGPGTRLTVL.

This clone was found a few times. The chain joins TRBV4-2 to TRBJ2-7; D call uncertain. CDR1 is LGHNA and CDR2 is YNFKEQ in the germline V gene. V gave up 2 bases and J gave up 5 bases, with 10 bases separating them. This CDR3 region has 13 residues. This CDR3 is CASSQLILDEQYF. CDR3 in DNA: TGTGCCAGCAGCCAACTTATATTAGACGAGCAGTACTTC.

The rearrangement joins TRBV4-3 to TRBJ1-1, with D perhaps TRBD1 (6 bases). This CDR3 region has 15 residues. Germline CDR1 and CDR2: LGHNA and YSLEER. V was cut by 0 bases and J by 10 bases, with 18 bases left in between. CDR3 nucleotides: TGCGCCAGCAGCCAAGAAGAGGGGGTCCGTATGGGAGCTTTCTTT. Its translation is CASSQEEGVRMGAFF.

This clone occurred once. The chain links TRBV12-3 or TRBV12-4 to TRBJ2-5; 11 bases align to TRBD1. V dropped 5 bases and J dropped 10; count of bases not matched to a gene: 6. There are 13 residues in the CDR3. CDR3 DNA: TGTGCCAGCAGTGGACAGGGGGCGATAGACCAGTACTTC. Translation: CASSGQGAIDQYF.

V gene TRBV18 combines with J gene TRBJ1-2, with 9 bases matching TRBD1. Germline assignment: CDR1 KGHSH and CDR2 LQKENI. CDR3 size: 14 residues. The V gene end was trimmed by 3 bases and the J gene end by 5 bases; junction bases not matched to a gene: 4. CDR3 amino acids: CASSPSDRGYGYTF. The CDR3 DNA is TGTGCCAGCTCACCTTCGGACAGGGGATATGGCTACACCTTC.

CDR3 region: CSASVAGTYTDTQYF. CDR3 nucleotides: TGCAGTGCTAGTGTCGCGGGGACGTACACAGATACGCAGTATTTT. This chain connects TRBV20-1 to TRBJ2-3; tentative D call: TRBD2 (6 bases). Trimming left V 3 bases short and J 2 bases short, with 15 bases between. The CDR3 has 15 amino acids. The germline V gene encodes CDR1 DFQATT and CDR2 SNEGSKA (reference sequence).

The CDR3: CASQFEFYNSPLHF. CDR3 sequence (DNA): TGTGCCAGTCAATTTGAGTTCTATAATTCACCCCTCCACTTT. The chain links TRBV19 to TRBJ1-6; D call uncertain. V was pared by 8 bases and J by 3 bases, with 11 bases between. Looked up from germline, CDR1 is LNHDA and CDR2 is SQIVND (reference sequence). The CDR3 consists of 14 residues.

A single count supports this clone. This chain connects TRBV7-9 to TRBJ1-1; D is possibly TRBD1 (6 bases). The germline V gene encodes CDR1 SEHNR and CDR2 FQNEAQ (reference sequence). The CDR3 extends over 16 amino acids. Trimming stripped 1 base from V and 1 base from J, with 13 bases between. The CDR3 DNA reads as TGTGCCAGCAGCTTAGGCGGGGGGCGCAGGAACACTGAAGCTTTCTTT. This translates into CASSLGGGRRNTEAFF.

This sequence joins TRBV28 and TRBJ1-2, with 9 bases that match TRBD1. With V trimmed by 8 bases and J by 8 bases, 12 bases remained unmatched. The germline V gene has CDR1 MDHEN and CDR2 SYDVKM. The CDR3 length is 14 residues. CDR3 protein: CASGTGGSLGGYTF. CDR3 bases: TGTGCCAGCGGCACAGGGGGCTCTCTGGGAGGCTACACCTTC.

This CDR3 is CASRYPGQINTEAFF. The DNA of the CDR3 is TGTGCCAGCAGGTACCCGGGACAGATTAACACTGAAGCTTTCTTT. This sequence joins TRBV28 and TRBJ1-1; the match to TRBD1 covers 7 bases. CDR1 is MDHEN, CDR2 SYDVKM, per germline. V dropped 6 bases and J dropped 2; count of bases not matched to a gene: 9. The CDR3 spans 15 residues.

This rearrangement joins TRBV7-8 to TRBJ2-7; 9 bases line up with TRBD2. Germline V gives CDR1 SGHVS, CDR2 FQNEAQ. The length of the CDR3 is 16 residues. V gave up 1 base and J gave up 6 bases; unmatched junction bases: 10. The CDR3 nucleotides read TGTGCCAGCAGCTTAGTTTTAGCGGGAGCTTCTTTCGAGCAGTACTTC. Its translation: CASSLVLAGASFEQYF.

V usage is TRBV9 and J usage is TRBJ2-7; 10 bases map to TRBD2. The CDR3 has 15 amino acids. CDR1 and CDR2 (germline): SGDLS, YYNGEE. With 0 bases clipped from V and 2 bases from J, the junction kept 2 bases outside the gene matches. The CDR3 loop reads CASSVASGSAYEQYF. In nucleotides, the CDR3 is TGTGCCAGCAGCGTAGCTAGCGGGAGCGCCTACGAGCAGTACTTC.

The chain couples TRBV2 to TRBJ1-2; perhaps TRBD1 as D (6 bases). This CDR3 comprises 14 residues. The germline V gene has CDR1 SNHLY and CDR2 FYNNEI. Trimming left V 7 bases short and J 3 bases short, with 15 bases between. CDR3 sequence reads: CASNSQGGHYGYTF. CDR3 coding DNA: TGTGCCAGCAATTCCCAAGGGGGTCACTATGGCTACACCTTC.

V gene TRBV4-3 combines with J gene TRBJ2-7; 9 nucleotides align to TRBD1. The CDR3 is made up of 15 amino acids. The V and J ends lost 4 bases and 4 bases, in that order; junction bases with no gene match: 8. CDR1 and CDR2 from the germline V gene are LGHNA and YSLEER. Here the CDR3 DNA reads TGCGCCAGCAGCCTTCGGGACAGGGAGGGTTACGAGCAGTACTTC. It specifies CASSLRDREGYEQYF.

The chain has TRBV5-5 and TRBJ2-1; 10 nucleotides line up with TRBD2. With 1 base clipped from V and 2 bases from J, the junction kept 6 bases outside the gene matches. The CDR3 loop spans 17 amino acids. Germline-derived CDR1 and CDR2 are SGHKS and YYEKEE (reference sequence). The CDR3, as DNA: TGTGCCAGCAGCTTGAGGATAGCGGGAGGCACCTACAATGAGCAGTTCTTC. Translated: CASSLRIAGGTYNEQFF.